The 5 T cell receptor beta chains listed next were all sequenced from one sample in a study of a mutant IDH1 vaccine in newly diagnosed glioma (dated by TCRdb to about 2021). The library was produced with the immunoSEQ multiplex PCR assay. TCRdb's version of the immuneACCESS table is confined to in-frame rearrangements and falls short of the full clone set. An unresolved V gene accounts for under half of the shortfall where checked; the remainder is of unknown origin. Here the sample has tens of thousands of clones; approximately 87% occur a single time. The top ten hold approximately 1.4% of the sample. What the time point label conveys for this sample: week 23, last vaccination. Every vaccine dose consisted of 300 ug of a 20-mer mutant IDH1 peptide in Montanide, administered subcutaneously together with topical imiquimod. These receptors have no identified antigens. The source was PBMCs, collected from a glioma patient whose treatment included an IDH1 peptide vaccine. The source of these receptors is a man aged 40-55 years with glioma.

This clone was seen only once. The V call is TRBV27, the J call TRBJ2-7; 7 nucleotides line up with TRBD1. Germline V lookup: CDR1 MNHEY, CDR2 SMNVEV (reference sequence). The CDR3 consists of 14 residues. The trim removed 5 bases at V and 0 bases at J, leaving 4 bases unmatched. Here the CDR3 DNA reads TGTGCCAGCAGTAACAGGGGAAGCTCCTACGAGCAGTACTTC. Translation: CASSNRGSSYEQYF.

The chain is built from TRBV7-6 and TRBJ1-6, with D unclear. Between the trimmed V and J ends, which lost 0 bases and 9 bases, there was a span of 3 bases. The CDR3 is 12 amino acids. Looked up from germline, CDR1 is SGHVS and CDR2 is FNYEAQ. The DNA of the CDR3 is TGTGCCAGCAGCTTAGCGGGTTCACCCCTCCACTTT. It yields the protein CASSLAGSPLHF.

This chain joins TRBV7-9 and TRBJ1-3, with D unresolved. The CDR3 extends over 14 amino acids. Per germline, CDR1 SEHNR and CDR2 FQNEAQ (reference sequence). V was shortened by 5 bases and J by 0 bases, with 8 bases between the two germline ends. The CDR3 DNA reads as TGTGCCAGCAGCGTCGGTTACTCTGGAAACACCATATATTTT. Protein sequence: CASSVGYSGNTIYF. The whole variable domain, remainder taken from reference TRBV7-9 and TRBJ1-3, is DTGVSQNPRHKITKRGQNVTFRCDPISEHNRLYWYRQTLGQGPEFLTYFQNEAQLEKSRLLSDRFSAERPKGSFSTLEIQRTEQGDSAMYLCASSVGYSGNTIYFGEGSWLTVV.

This chain connects TRBV29-1 to TRBJ2-2; TRBD1 matches 9 bases. CDR1 and CDR2 from the germline V gene are SQVTM and ANQGSEA. Unmatched junction bases numbered 5, after V lost 5 bases and J lost 1 base. The CDR3 runs to 15 residues. The CDR3 DNA follows: TGCAGCGTTTCCGGACAGGGGATGAACACCGGGGAGCTGTTTTTT. It codes for CSVSGQGMNTGELFF.

J is TRBJ2-5 and V is TRBV2, with 8 nucleotides matching TRBD2. CDR1 and CDR2 from the germline V gene are SNHLY and FYNNEI. The CDR3 consists of 17 residues. With 4 bases clipped from V and 1 base from J, the junction kept 11 bases outside the gene matches. The CDR3 sequence: CASSGSGSPALQETQYF. CDR3 in DNA: TGTGCCAGCAGTGGAAGCGGGAGCCCGGCCCTCCAAGAGACCCAGTACTTC.